This passage covers 17 T cell receptor beta chains from one sample sequenced in a study of cytomegalovirus exposure and HLA in healthy donors. Primers for the PCR totalled 60 Vbeta and 13 Jbeta. The protocol was immunoSEQ multiplex PCR, while the TCRdb copy is restricted to in-frame clones and leaves out a portion. The data show 75,000 to 95,000 clones, roughly 83% seen once. Sequencing was done on a sample of PBMCs. The receptors derive from a man between 18 and 29 years old in good health and CMV-seronegative.

The rearrangement joins TRBV7-8 to TRBJ2-1, with D possibly being TRBD2 (6 bases). V was trimmed by 4 bases and J by 7 bases, leaving 11 bases between them. The CDR3 consists of 13 residues. Germline CDR1 is SGHVS and CDR2 is FQNEAQ. In DNA, the CDR3 is TGTGCCAGCAGCTCCCCCGGAGGGAATGAGCAGTTCTTC. It is translated as CASSSPGGNEQFF.

V and J are TRBV10-1 and TRBJ2-5; 9 nucleotides agree with TRBD1. The CDR3 totals 17 residues. J gave up 0 bases and V 2 bases, and 7 bases lay outside the gene matches. Looked up from germline, CDR1 is WNHNN and CDR2 is SYGVQD (reference sequence). The CDR3 sequence is CASSEGQGPTYQETQYF. The CDR3 coding sequence is TGCGCCAGCAGTGAGGGACAGGGGCCGACTTACCAAGAGACCCAGTACTTC.

The chain recombines TRBV2 with TRBJ2-1, with 9 bases that match TRBD1. V lost 9 bases to trimming and J lost 6 bases; unmatched junction nucleotides: 0. Germline V lookup: CDR1 SNHLY, CDR2 FYNNEI. This CDR3 region has 11 residues. The CDR3 sequence: CARGQGNEQFF. For the CDR3, the DNA is TGTGCCAGGGGACAGGGCAATGAGCAGTTCTTC.

In its sample, this clone was seen a few times. The V gene is TRBV9, the J gene TRBJ2-2; D is ambiguous. Germline V gives CDR1 SGDLS, CDR2 YYNGEE. CDR3 length equals 14 residues. Trimming left V 3 bases short and J 4 bases short, with 10 bases between. The CDR3 bases are TGTGCCAGCAGCGAAAGCGACGGCACCGGGGAGCTGTTTTTT. Amino acids: CASSESDGTGELFF.

V and J are TRBV28 and TRBJ1-3; no reliable D call. The CDR3 has 15 residues. V was clipped by 10 bases and J by 4 bases, with 20 bases between them. Germline CDR1 is MDHEN and CDR2 is SYDVKM. CDR3 coding DNA: TGTGCCACCGCCAATCCGCCCCCACTGGGAAACACCATATATTTT. As protein: CATANPPPLGNTIYF.

V is TRBV18 and J is TRBJ2-5; 8 bases map to TRBD1. V trimming: 2 bases; J trimming: 1 base; junction bases outside the gene matches: 6. Germline V gives CDR1 KGHSH, CDR2 LQKENI. The CDR3 totals 16 residues. CDR3: CASSPSQGATQETQYF. The CDR3 region has the DNA TGTGCCAGCTCACCATCGCAGGGGGCGACCCAAGAGACCCAGTACTTC.

V and J are TRBV5-1 and TRBJ1-1, with D uncertain. Trimming stripped 4 bases from V and 3 bases from J, with 13 bases between. The germline gives CDR1 SGHRS, CDR2 YFSETQ. This CDR3 spans 14 amino acids. CDR3 amino acids: CASSLMPVDTEAFF. Here the CDR3 DNA reads TGCGCCAGCAGCCTTATGCCAGTTGACACTGAAGCTTTCTTT.

The gene calls are TRBV6-5 and TRBJ1-3; D unresolved. The CDR3 totals 15 residues. Between the trimmed V and J ends, which lost 0 bases and 0 bases, there was a span of 6 bases. Germline V CDR1 and CDR2: MNHEY, SVGAGI. CDR3 protein: CASSYSTLSGNTIYF. The CDR3 nucleotides are TGTGCCAGCAGTTACTCGACACTCTCTGGAAACACCATATATTTT.

The rearrangement uses TRBV19 and TRBJ1-4, with D unclear. CDR1 is LNHDA and CDR2 is SQIVND in the germline V gene (reference sequence). CDR3 length equals 20 residues. Between the trimmed V and J ends, which lost 4 bases and 2 bases, there was a span of 26 bases. This CDR3 reads CASSRTNLQRSQATNEKLFF. DNA for the CDR3: TGTGCCAGTAGTAGAACTAATCTCCAGCGCTCTCAAGCCACTAATGAAAAACTGTTTTTT.

The chain carries TRBV4-3 and TRBJ1-2; D is possibly TRBD1 (5 bases). This CDR3 comprises 17 residues. CDR1 LGHNA and CDR2 YSLEER come from the germline V gene. With 0 bases removed from V and 4 bases from J, the gap between germline ends came to 18 bases. The CDR3 DNA reads as TGCGCCAGCAGCCAAGACAGGGCCAGCCAAGTTGTCTATGGCTACACCTTC. Its protein is CASSQDRASQVVYGYTF.

The rearrangement links TRBV2 to TRBJ1-5; 7 positions agree with TRBD1. J gave up 6 bases and V 4 bases, and 9 bases lay outside the gene matches. This CDR3 contains 15 residues. Germline lookup yields CDR1 SNHLY and CDR2 FYNNEI. The DNA of the CDR3 is TGTGCCAGCAGTGCCGACAGGGCCGCAAGTCAGCCCCAGCATTTT. Translating it yields CASSADRAASQPQHF. The full variable domain, with the rest looked up from reference TRBV2 and TRBJ1-5, is EPEVTQTPSHQVTQMGQEVILRCVPISNHLYFYWYRQILGQKVEFLVSFYNNEISEKSEIFDDQFSVERPDGSNFTLKIRSTKLEDSAMYFCASSADRAASQPQHFGDGTRLSIL.

This chain connects TRBV6-5 to TRBJ1-1; no reliable D call. The CDR3 loop spans 14 amino acids. Between the trimmed V and J ends, which lost 6 bases and 7 bases, there was a span of 18 bases. The germline V gene encodes CDR1 MNHEY and CDR2 SVGAGI. The CDR3, as DNA: TGTGCCAGCAGACCCGAAGGGAATGAGGGTGAAGCTTTCTTT. Translated: CASRPEGNEGEAFF.

V is TRBV6-4 and J is TRBJ2-1, with 13 bases aligning to TRBD2. Germline V gene sequence: CDR1 MRHNA, CDR2 SNTAGT. The CDR3 totals 16 residues. V gave up 7 bases and J gave up 4 bases; unmatched junction bases: 7. For the CDR3, the DNA is TGTGCCAGCACCATAACTAGCGGGAGGGGTTACAATGAGCAGTTCTTC. Translating gives CASTITSGRGYNEQFF.

The V gene is TRBV7-2, the J gene TRBJ2-5, with 7 nucleotides matching TRBD1. This CDR3 is built from 14 residues. Germline lookup yields CDR1 SGHTA and CDR2 FQGNSA. The V gene end was trimmed by 5 bases and the J gene end by 3 bases; junction bases not matched to a gene: 6. The CDR3 is CASSPDRVKETQYF. CDR3 coding DNA: TGTGCCAGCAGCCCCGACAGGGTCAAAGAGACCCAGTACTTC.

The V call is TRBV9, the J call TRBJ2-2; 9 bases fit TRBD2. V lost 1 base and J lost 5; bases outside the gene matches: 6. Germline assignment: CDR1 SGDLS and CDR2 YYNGEE. The CDR3 consists of 16 residues. The DNA of the CDR3 is TGTGCCAGCAGCGTATACTTAGCGGGAGTGACCGGGGAGCTGTTTTTT. Protein sequence: CASSVYLAGVTGELFF.

The chain joins TRBV14 to TRBJ1-1; D ambiguous. CDR1 is SGHDN and CDR2 is FVKESK in the germline V gene. Trimming removed 4 bases at V and 1 base at J, with 10 bases between. The CDR3 has 14 amino acids. CDR3 nucleotides: TGTGCCAGCAGCCCGGCGGGGAGGAACACTGAAGCTTTCTTT. Translation gives CASSPAGRNTEAFF. Full variable domain (missing parts from reference TRBV14 and TRBJ1-1): EAGVTQFPSHSVIEKGQTVTLRCDPISGHDNLYWYRRVMGKEIKFLLHFVKESKQDESGMPNNRFLAERTGGTYSTLKVQPAELEDSGVYFCASSPAGRNTEAFFGQGTRLTVV.

This clone came up a few times. This rearrangement joins TRBV7-9 to TRBJ2-4; D is ambiguous. V lost 5 bases, J lost 2 bases, and 10 bases lay in between. Germline CDR1 reads SEHNR; CDR2 reads FQNEAQ (reference sequence). CDR3 size: 14 residues. The DNA for the CDR3 is TGTGCCAGCAGCCTGGAGCAGCCCAAAAACATTCAGTACTTC. Amino acid sequence: CASSLEQPKNIQYF.